This T cell receptor beta chain emerged from a study of CD8+CD57+ T cells in acquired aplastic anemia. Germline lookup yields CDR1 MNHNS and CDR2 SASEGT. V lost 2 bases, J lost 0 bases, and 11 bases lay in between. CDR3 length equals 16 residues. Genomic DNA provided the template from which TCR beta VDJ and CDR3 profiles were obtained. MiXCR, run by TCRdb on the reads, gives a single entry per CDR3 protein. The sample carries 120,000 or so distinct CDR3 sequences, nearly 40% recorded once. Patients picked for sequencing had shown CD8+CD57+ cell expansion detected by flow cytometry. This TCR came from a human donor with aplastic anemia. The J gene is TRBJ2-1, the V gene TRBV6-1; tentatively, D is TRBD1 or TRBD2 (6 bases each). The sample comprised sorted CD4+, CD8+, or CD8+CD57+ T cells (not recorded which) from PBMCs. The CDR3 is CASSEYPGASYNEQFF. The CDR3 nucleotides read TGTGCCAGCAGTGAATACCCGGGGGCCTCCTACAATGAGCAGTTCTTC.